The rows below give T cell receptor beta chains drawn from one sample of a study of blood T cell repertoires in COVID-19. This table comes from immunoSEQ multiplex PCR, and its TCRdb copy is limited to in-frame clones, with some not included. This table holds roughly 180,000 clones, about four fifths found once. Material for sequencing was PBMCs or T cells enriched from blood (not recorded which). The receptors derive from a woman between 50 and 59 years old in a cohort exposed to, infected with or recovered from COVID-19 (not recorded which). Both conserved end residues are part of each CDR3. D genes are given only for firm matches. Expanded clones get a size class; other rows say once, few or many, or leave the size out.

length: 18; V: TRBV3-1/TRBV3-2; D: TRBD2; J: TRBJ2-7; size: -; DNA: TGTGCCAGCAGCCCGTTTTTCGGGACTAGCGAGAACTCCTACGAGCAGTACTTC; CDR3: CASSPFFGTSENSYEQYF
length: 16; V: TRBV24-1; D: -; J: TRBJ1-4; size: -; DNA: TGTGCCACCAGTGAAACAGGGAGGGTAGAAAATGAAAAACTGTTTTTT; CDR3: CATSETGRVENEKLFF
length: 13; V: TRBV24-1; D: -; J: TRBJ2-7; size: -; DNA: TGTGCCACCGCCCCGAGAAGTTCCTACGAGCAGTACTTC; CDR3: CATAPRSSYEQYF
length: 14; V: TRBV2; D: TRBD2; J: TRBJ2-7; size: -; DNA: TGTGCCAGCAGAGCGGGGGCAGGGACCTACGAGCAGTACTTC; CDR3: CASRAGAGTYEQYF
length: 15; V: TRBV19; D: -; J: TRBJ2-6; size: -; DNA: TGTGCCAGTAGTATCCCCGGGGGAAGGGCCAACGTCCTGACTTTC; CDR3: CASSIPGGRANVLTF
length: 16; V: TRBV5-1; D: -; J: TRBJ2-3; size: -; DNA: TGCGCCAGCAGCCCGGACAGCGGAGTTAGCACAGATACGCAGTATTTT; CDR3: CASSPDSGVSTDTQYF
length: 14; V: TRBV7-2; D: TRBD1; J: TRBJ2-3; size: once; DNA: TGTGCCAGCAGCTTTTTAGGGGGCGGTAATACGCAGTATTTT; CDR3: CASSFLGGGNTQYF
length: 15; V: TRBV24-1; D: -; J: TRBJ1-1; size: -; DNA: TGTGCCACCAGTGATGCGGCTAGTTCCACCACTGAAGCTTTCTTT; CDR3: CATSDAASSTTEAFF
length: 14; V: TRBV18; D: TRBD2; J: TRBJ2-7; size: -; DNA: TGTGCCAGCTCAAGCGGGAGAGGCTCCTACGAGCAGTACTTC; CDR3: CASSSGRGSYEQYF
length: 14; V: TRBV6-5; D: -; J: TRBJ2-6; size: -; DNA: TGTGCCAGCAGTCGGGAGACTGGGGCCAACGTCCTGACTTTC; CDR3: CASSRETGANVLTF
length: 12; V: TRBV6-5; D: -; J: TRBJ1-1; size: -; DNA: TGTGCCAGCCAAAGGGGGATTACTGAAGCTTTCTTT; CDR3: CASQRGITEAFF
length: 15; V: TRBV3-1/TRBV3-2; D: TRBD1; J: TRBJ1-6; size: -; DNA: TGTGCCAGCAGCCAAGTAGGGACAGAGAATTCACCCCTCCACTTT; CDR3: CASSQVGTENSPLHF
length: 14; V: TRBV2; D: TRBD1; J: TRBJ1-5; size: -; DNA: TGTGCCACTTCGGACAGGGGGAGCAATCAGCCCCAGCATTTT; CDR3: CATSDRGSNQPQHF
length: 13; V: TRBV3-1/TRBV3-2; D: -; J: TRBJ2-7; size: -; DNA: TGTGCCAGCAGCCAAGGGAGCGACTACGAGCAGTACTTC; CDR3: CASSQGSDYEQYF
length: 15; V: TRBV6-5; D: TRBD1; J: TRBJ2-1; size: -; DNA: TGTGCCAGCAGTACGGGACAGAGCTCCTACAATGAGCAGTTCTTC; CDR3: CASSTGQSSYNEQFF
length: 13; V: TRBV6-5; D: -; J: TRBJ1-6; size: -; DNA: TGTGCCAGCAGTTATCAGAATAATTCACCCCTCCACTTT; CDR3: CASSYQNNSPLHF
length: 17; V: TRBV10-2; D: -; J: TRBJ2-3; size: once; DNA: TGCGCCAGCAGTGAGAACCACCTAGCCGTTAGCACAGATACGCAGTATTTT; CDR3: CASSENHLAVSTDTQYF
length: 14; V: TRBV7-8; D: TRBD2; J: TRBJ2-3; size: -; DNA: TGTGCCAGCAGCTTTGTGGGACTAGCAGATACGCAGTATTTT; CDR3: CASSFVGLADTQYF
length: 14; V: TRBV24-1; D: TRBD2; J: TRBJ2-1; size: -; DNA: TGTGCCACCAGTGAGACTAGCGCCTACAATGAGCAGTTCTTC; CDR3: CATSETSAYNEQFF
length: 17; V: TRBV9; D: TRBD1; J: TRBJ1-1; size: few; DNA: TGTGCCAGCAGCATACATCCGGGACAGGGGATGAGCACTGAAGCTTTCTTT; CDR3: CASSIHPGQGMSTEAFF
length: 15; V: TRBV19; D: -; J: TRBJ1-1; size: -; DNA: TGTGCCAGTAGTCCTCCCGGGGCCCGGGGGACTGAAGCTTTCTTT; CDR3: CASSPPGARGTEAFF
length: 15; V: TRBV5-1; D: TRBD2; J: TRBJ2-7; size: once; DNA: TGCGCCAGCAGCTTGGATGGCGGGAGGGCCTACGAGCAGTACTTC; CDR3: CASSLDGGRAYEQYF
length: 18; V: TRBV21-1; D: -; J: TRBJ1-4; size: -; DNA: TGTGCCAGCAGCCACCCCGCAAACAGGGGGCGGGGTAATGAAAAACTGTTTTTT; CDR3: CASSHPANRGRGNEKLFF
length: 14; V: TRBV10-3; D: TRBD1; J: TRBJ2-7; size: -; DNA: TGTGCCATCAGTGAGTCGGGACAGGGCGGCGAGCAGTACTTC; CDR3: CAISESGQGGEQYF
length: 16; V: TRBV9; D: TRBD1; J: TRBJ2-2; size: -; DNA: TGTGCCAGCAGCCCGGCGGGACAGGGTTTCGCCGGGGAGCTGTTTTTT; CDR3: CASSPAGQGFAGELFF
length: 14; V: TRBV3-1/TRBV3-2; D: -; J: TRBJ2-5; size: -; DNA: TGTGCCAGCAGCCCTCCGGGGGTCCAAGAGACCCAGTACTTC; CDR3: CASSPPGVQETQYF
length: 15; V: TRBV12-5; D: -; J: TRBJ2-5; size: -; DNA: TGTGCTAGTGCCTCTTCCTCGGGGGGCGGAGAGACCCAGTACTTC; CDR3: CASASSSGGGETQYF
length: 15; V: TRBV7-9; D: TRBD1; J: TRBJ2-7; size: -; DNA: TGTGCCAGCAGCTCCCCTCTGGGGGACAGCGCAAGGCAGTACTTC; CDR3: CASSSPLGDSARQYF
length: 15; V: TRBV18; D: TRBD1; J: TRBJ1-5; size: -; DNA: TGTGCCAGCTCACCGGGGCAGGGGGGCAATCAGCCCCAGCATTTT; CDR3: CASSPGQGGNQPQHF
length: 13; V: TRBV11-2; D: -; J: TRBJ1-2; size: -; DNA: TGTGCCAGCAGCTTAAACGTCCAACAGGGTAAAACCTTC; CDR3: CASSLNVQQGKTF
length: 18; V: TRBV11-2; D: TRBD1; J: TRBJ2-3; size: -; DNA: TGTGCCAGCAGCCATCTTACCCGGACAGGGGGCAAGGGAGATACGCAGTATTTT; CDR3: CASSHLTRTGGKGDTQYF
length: 15; V: TRBV25-1; D: -; J: TRBJ1-1; size: -; DNA: TGTGCCAGCAGTTACTGGGGGGGCCCCAACACTGAAGCTTTCTTT; CDR3: CASSYWGGPNTEAFF
length: 16; V: TRBV13; D: -; J: TRBJ2-6; size: -; DNA: TGTGCCAGCAGCTCCGTGTCAGGGCATGGGGCCAACGTCCTGACTTTC; CDR3: CASSSVSGHGANVLTF
length: 16; V: TRBV5-5; D: -; J: TRBJ2-7; size: -; DNA: TGTGCCAGCAGCTTGGGATTCGGGGGTGACTCCTACGAGCAGTACTTC; CDR3: CASSLGFGGDSYEQYF
length: 13; V: TRBV11-2; D: -; J: TRBJ1-5; size: -; DNA: TGTGCCAGCAGCCCGGACACGGATCAGCCCCAGCATTTT; CDR3: CASSPDTDQPQHF
length: 14; V: TRBV7-9; D: -; J: TRBJ2-7; size: -; DNA: TGTGCCAGCAGCTTAGTGGCGGCCCCCTACGAGCAGTACTTC; CDR3: CASSLVAAPYEQYF
length: 17; V: TRBV29-1; D: -; J: TRBJ2-4; size: few; DNA: TGCAGCGTTGAAGATCTCGCGGCGGGGGCGGCCAAAAACATTCAGTACTTC; CDR3: CSVEDLAAGAAKNIQYF
length: 14; V: TRBV19; D: -; J: TRBJ2-7; size: -; DNA: TGTGCCAGTAGTCCTAGCGTAAGCTCCTACGAGCAGTACTTC; CDR3: CASSPSVSSYEQYF
length: 17; V: TRBV9; D: TRBD1; J: TRBJ1-6; size: -; DNA: TGTGCCAGCAGCGTAGGGGGTAGGGGGACAGGGAGTTCACCCCTCCACTTT; CDR3: CASSVGGRGTGSSPLHF
length: 12; V: TRBV7-9; D: TRBD1; J: TRBJ1-4; size: -; DNA: TGTGCCAGCAGCTCCCGGGGACAGAAACTGTTTTTT; CDR3: CASSSRGQKLFF
length: 15; V: TRBV10-3; D: TRBD1; J: TRBJ1-1; size: many; DNA: TGTGCCATCAGTGACGGTACAGGGGGCGCGGCTGAAGCTTTCTTT; CDR3: CAISDGTGGAAEAFF
length: 13; V: TRBV5-1; D: -; J: TRBJ2-6; size: once; DNA: TGCGCCAGCAGTGTAGCTGGGGCCAACGTCCTGACTTTC; CDR3: CASSVAGANVLTF
length: 16; V: TRBV9; D: -; J: TRBJ2-7; size: few; DNA: TGTGCCAGCAGCACCTCGGACAGGAGGGCCCCCGGCGAGCAGTACTTC; CDR3: CASSTSDRRAPGEQYF
length: 14; V: TRBV7-2; D: -; J: TRBJ2-5; size: -; DNA: TGTGCCAGCAGCTTAGTGGGGGGCCAAGAGACCCAGTACTTC; CDR3: CASSLVGGQETQYF
length: 19; V: TRBV4-2; D: TRBD2; J: TRBJ2-3; size: -; DNA: TGTGCCAGCAGTCCCGCCCCGGGACTAGCGGGGGGCCGAACAGATACGCAGTATTTT; CDR3: CASSPAPGLAGGRTDTQYF
length: 14; V: TRBV6-5; D: -; J: TRBJ1-1; size: -; DNA: TGTGCCAGCGGCCGGGGGGGGAGGGACACTGAAGCTTTCTTT; CDR3: CASGRGGRDTEAFF
length: 17; V: TRBV19; D: TRBD2; J: TRBJ2-7; size: -; DNA: TGTGCCAGTAGTATCTCAGCCGCGGGAGGGCCGACCTACGAGCAGTACTTC; CDR3: CASSISAAGGPTYEQYF
length: 17; V: TRBV4-1; D: -; J: TRBJ2-3; size: -; DNA: TGCGCCAGCAGCCAAGTCCCCCTAGCGCTCAACACAGATACGCAGTATTTT; CDR3: CASSQVPLALNTDTQYF
length: 13; V: TRBV7-9; D: -; J: TRBJ1-4; size: once; DNA: TGTGCCAGCAGCGCGGGAGCTAATGAAAAACTGTTTTTT; CDR3: CASSAGANEKLFF
length: 15; V: TRBV5-1; D: -; J: TRBJ2-7; size: -; DNA: TGCGCCAGCAGCTTGGACGGGGGAGGTATAGGGGAGCAGTACTTC; CDR3: CASSLDGGGIGEQYF